This T cell receptor beta chain originates from a study of post-analysis software for immune sequencing data. Study-level results: Included in a set of about 5 TRBV segments more frequent in patients than controls were TRBV5-6, TRBV5-1 and TRBV20-1.

In its sample, this clonotype was seen once. Its antigen is currently unknown. This CDR3 has 15 amino acids. The germline gives CDR1 SQVTM, CDR2 ANQGSEA. Germline trimming cut 3 bases from V and 1 base from J; bases unmatched to any gene: 5. Sequencing libraries made from TCR beta cDNA carried unique molecular identifiers. TCRdb reprocessed the PCR reads with MiXCR, giving one entry per CDR3 protein. The sample has about 200,000 distinct CDR3 sequences; approximately 28% are singletons. Sequencing was performed on blood. The chain employs TRBV29-1 and TRBJ2-1; 8 positions agree with TRBD1. The receptor comes from a girl aged 2-17 years with multiple sclerosis. CDR3 bases: TGCAGCGTTGAGGGACAGGCCGATTCCTACAATGAGCAGTTCTTC. It yields the protein CSVEGQADSYNEQFF.